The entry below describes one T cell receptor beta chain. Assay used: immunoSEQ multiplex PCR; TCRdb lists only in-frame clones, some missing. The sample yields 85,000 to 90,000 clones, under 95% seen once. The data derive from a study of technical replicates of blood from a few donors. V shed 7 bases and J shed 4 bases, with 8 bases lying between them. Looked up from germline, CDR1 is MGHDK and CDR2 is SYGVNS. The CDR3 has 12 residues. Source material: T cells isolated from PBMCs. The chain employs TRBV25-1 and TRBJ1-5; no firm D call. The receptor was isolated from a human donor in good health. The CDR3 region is CASKTHNQPQHF. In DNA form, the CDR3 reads TGTGCCAGCAAAACTCATAATCAGCCCCAGCATTTT.